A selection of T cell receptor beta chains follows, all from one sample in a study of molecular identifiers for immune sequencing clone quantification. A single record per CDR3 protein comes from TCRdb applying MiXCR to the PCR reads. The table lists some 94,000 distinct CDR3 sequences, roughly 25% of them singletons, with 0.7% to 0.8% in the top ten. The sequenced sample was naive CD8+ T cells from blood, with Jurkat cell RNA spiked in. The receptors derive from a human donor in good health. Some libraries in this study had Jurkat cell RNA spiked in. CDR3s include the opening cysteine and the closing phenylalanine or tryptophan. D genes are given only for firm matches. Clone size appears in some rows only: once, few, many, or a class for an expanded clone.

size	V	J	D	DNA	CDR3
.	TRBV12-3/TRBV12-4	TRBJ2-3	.	TGTGCCAGCAGTTTATCGCCTTTAGATACGCAGTATTTT	CASSLSPLDTQYF
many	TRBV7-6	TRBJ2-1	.	TGTGCCAGCAGCTACCCGGGACCCAATGAGCAGTTCTTC	CASSYPGPNEQFF
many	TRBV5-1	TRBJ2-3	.	TGCGCCAGCAGCGCGGGACTTTATAACACAGATACGCAGTATTTT	CASSAGLYNTDTQYF
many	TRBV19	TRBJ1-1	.	TGTGCCAGTAGTGACACTGAAGCTTTCTTT	CASSDTEAFF
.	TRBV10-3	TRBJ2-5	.	TGTGCCATCAGTGACCCTGGGAGACTAGAGAAAGAGACCCAGTACTTC	CAISDPGRLEKETQYF
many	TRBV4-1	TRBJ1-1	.	TGCGCCAGCAGCCAAGAGACAGGCCTGGCCACTGAAGCTTTCTTT	CASSQETGLATEAFF
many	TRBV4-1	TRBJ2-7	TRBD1	TGCGCCAGCAGCCCATCGGGACAGGGTTACGAGCAGTACTTC	CASSPSGQGYEQYF
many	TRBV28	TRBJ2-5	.	TGTGCCAGCAGTTTATGGGACAGAGGAGAGACCCAGTACTTC	CASSLWDRGETQYF
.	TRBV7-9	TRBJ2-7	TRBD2	TGTGCCAGCAGCTTAGAGGGACTAGCGGGGGACTACGAGCAGTACTTC	CASSLEGLAGDYEQYF
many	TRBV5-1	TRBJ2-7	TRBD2	TGCGCCAGCAGCTTGACTAGCGGGAGGGTCTACGAGCAGTACTTC	CASSLTSGRVYEQYF
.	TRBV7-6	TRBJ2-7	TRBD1	TGTGCCAGCAGCTCAGGACAGGGTTACTACGAGCAGTACTTC	CASSSGQGYYEQYF